This T cell receptor beta chain was sequenced during a study of beta chain features in type 1 diabetes. Sequenced material consisted of expressed TCRB transcripts (all of the isolated RNA was reverse transcribed). The assay was immunoSEQ multiplex PCR, and TCRdb's table has in-frame clones only and misses some. In the table there are 120,000 or so clones, roughly 17% of which are singletons. CDR3 length equals 17 residues. With 0 bases removed from V and 2 bases from J, the gap between germline ends came to 17 bases. Germline assignment: CDR1 ENHRY and CDR2 SYGVKD. Overall study results and limits: Moderately but significantly shorter TCRB CDR3s were found in Type 1 diabetes patients in all four CD4+ subsets.

Regarding this clone: No antigen is known for it.

Sequencing was performed on central memory CD4+ T cells from blood. The chain links TRBV10-3 to TRBJ2-7; tentative D call: TRBD2 (6 bases). This receptor was obtained from a man aged 18 to 30 with type 1 diabetes. CDR3 in amino acids: CAISESRDSDDAYEQYF. The DNA for the CDR3 is TGTGCCATCAGTGAGTCACGGGACTCGGATGACGCCTACGAGCAGTACTTC.